This T cell receptor beta chain derives from a study of cytomegalovirus exposure and HLA in healthy donors. Across the whole study: Earlier, 150 million to 200 million T cells were analyzed, and 90 million to 120 million unique TCR beta sequences were found among them. Around 87 million unique TCRs, all from HLA-typed donors, were included in an early release of the data. Most donors, about 77% of roughly 400 genotyped, fell in the Caucasian-associated ancestry cluster.

Trimming took 7 bases from V and 3 from J; bases not matched to a gene: 3. Germline V gene lookup returns CDR1 LNHDA and CDR2 SQIVND (reference sequence). The CDR3 covers 14 residues. Points on this clone: The antigen is not known.

Findings and limits, study-wide: There were a few CMV-associated chains whose specificity for CMV antigens was confirmed in vitro.

A multiplex PCR was run with 60 Vbeta primers and 13 Jbeta primers. Produced via immunoSEQ multiplex PCR; TCRdb's table is partial and in-frame only. In total, the table holds some 120,000 clones. This chain uses TRBV19 with TRBJ2-1, with 10 positions matching TRBD2. Sequenced sample: PBMCs. The TCR was taken from a young man in good health and CMV-seronegative. The CDR3 DNA is TGTGCCAGTAAGGGGACTAGCGACTACAATGAGCAGTTCTTC. Encoded protein: CASKGTSDYNEQFF.